Below, 31 T cell receptor beta chains from the same sample are listed, as sequenced in a study of shared clonotypes between healthy human individuals. The assay was immunoSEQ multiplex PCR, and TCRdb's table has in-frame clones only and misses some. The table lists roughly 1,100,000 clones, about 70% of them singletons, with approximately 1.5% in the top ten. The sequenced sample consisted of memory CD4+ T cells sorted from blood. Subset here: CD45RA-negative fraction. These receptors were collected from a man between 18 and 35 years old in good health.

This chain connects TRBV14 to TRBJ2-7, with 10 bases lining up with TRBD2. This CDR3 contains 13 residues. With V trimmed by 6 bases and J by 6 bases, 5 bases remained unmatched. Germline values: CDR1 SGHDN, CDR2 FVKESK. CDR3 loop: CASRASGRGEQYF. DNA for the CDR3: TGTGCCAGCAGGGCTAGCGGGAGAGGCGAGCAGTACTTC.

About this clone itself: This same CDR3 is encoded by further DNA sequences in the sample. The V and J genes are TRBV7-2 and TRBJ1-1, with D unresolved. V was cut by 6 bases and J by 0 bases, with 11 bases left in between. Germline V lookup: CDR1 SGHTA, CDR2 FQGNSA. This CDR3 is 14 amino acids long. The CDR3 loop reads CASSLSNLNTEAFF. DNA for the CDR3: TGTGCCAGCAGTTTAAGCAATTTGAACACTGAAGCTTTCTTT.

In this sample, this clone turned up once. The chain is built from TRBV7-9 and TRBJ2-5; the match to TRBD2 covers 10 bases. J gave up 4 bases and V 5 bases, and 7 bases lay outside the gene matches. CDR1 SEHNR and CDR2 FQNEAQ come from the germline V gene (reference sequence). This CDR3 region has 15 residues. The CDR3 loop is CASSPQRGGRETQYF. The DNA of the CDR3 is TGTGCCAGCAGCCCCCAGCGGGGGGGCAGAGAGACCCAGTACTTC.

The V call is TRBV2, the J call TRBJ2-7, with D possibly matching TRBD1 (5 bases). Trimming pared 7 bases from V and 0 bases from J, leaving 16 bases between. The germline V gene has CDR1 SNHLY and CDR2 FYNNEI. The CDR3 covers 15 residues. CDR3 coding DNA: TGTGCCAGCAACATTAGGGGCCGCACCTCCTACGAGCAGTACTTC. Protein: CASNIRGRTSYEQYF.

The chain combines TRBV6-6 with TRBJ1-3; D gene ambiguous. Trimming cost V 6 bases and J 3 bases, with 9 bases left between them. Germline CDR1 and CDR2: MNHNY and SVGAGI (reference sequence). The CDR3 extends over 13 amino acids. The CDR3 here is CASSIIGGNTIYF. CDR3 bases: TGTGCCAGCAGCATAATAGGTGGAAACACCATATATTTT.

This clone was found a few times. This sequence joins TRBV2 and TRBJ2-1; D gene uncertain. The CDR3 extends over 15 amino acids. V was cut by 1 base and J by 0 bases, with 7 bases left in between. Per germline, CDR1 SNHLY and CDR2 FYNNEI. The CDR3 nucleotides are TGTGCCAGCAGTGAAGAAATTAGCTCCTACAATGAGCAGTTCTTC. Residues: CASSEEISSYNEQFF.

V and J are TRBV2 and TRBJ2-5, with 7 bases fitting TRBD1. This CDR3 spans 14 amino acids. Trimming at V came to 6 bases and at J to 4 bases, leaving 8 bases not matched to a gene. Per germline, CDR1 SNHLY and CDR2 FYNNEI. The CDR3 region is CASRTGTAGETQYF. The CDR3 DNA reads as TGTGCCAGCAGGACAGGGACGGCGGGAGAGACCCAGTACTTC.

On this clone itself: Germline and junction disagree at one end, which may indicate a read error. The CDR3: CASRERTQNTGELFF. The CDR3 DNA reads as TGTGCTAGCAGAGAAAGGACTCAGAACACCGGGGAGCTGTTTTTT. The chain uses TRBV7-7 and TRBJ2-2, with a tentative D call TRBD2 (5 bases). The CDR3 sequence is 15 residues long. Germline CDR1 and CDR2: SSHAT and FNYEAQ (reference sequence).

This clone has just a few counts. The chain is built from TRBV7-9 and TRBJ2-3; weak D call: TRBD1 (6 bases). Per germline, CDR1 SEHNR and CDR2 FQNEAQ (reference sequence). The CDR3 totals 14 residues. The V and J ends lost 5 bases and 1 base respectively, with 10 bases between them. In nucleotides, the CDR3 is TGTGCCAGCAGCACGAGACAGGGCACAGATACGCAGTATTTT. Its translation: CASSTRQGTDTQYF. The whole variable domain, remainder taken from reference TRBV7-9 and TRBJ2-3, is DTGVSQNPRHKITKRGQNVTFRCDPISEHNRLYWYRQTLGQGPEFLTYFQNEAQLEKSRLLSDRFSAERPKGSFSTLEIQRTEQGDSAMYLCASSTRQGTDTQYFGPGTRLTVL.

The CDR3: CASSLTPNYGYTF. CDR3 DNA sequence: TGTGCCAGCAGTTTAACGCCTAACTATGGCTACACCTTC. This chain joins TRBV28 and TRBJ1-2; D unresolved. V shed 2 bases and J shed 0 bases, with 4 bases lying between them. From germline, CDR1 is MDHEN and CDR2 SYDVKM. The length of the CDR3 is 13 residues.

The chain carries TRBV2 and TRBJ2-7; D perhaps matches TRBD1 (6 bases). V lost 5 bases and J 3 bases, leaving 14 bases between the germline ends. The germline V gene encodes CDR1 SNHLY and CDR2 FYNNEI. This CDR3 has 14 residues. The CDR3 sequence is CASSPIQTGYEQYF. The CDR3, as DNA: TGTGCCAGCAGTCCTATCCAGACAGGCTACGAGCAGTACTTC. Complete variable domain (other parts from reference TRBV2 and TRBJ2-7): EPEVTQTPSHQVTQMGQEVILRCVPISNHLYFYWYRQILGQKVEFLVSFYNNEISEKSEIFDDQFSVERPDGSNFTLKIRSTKLEDSAMYFCASSPIQTGYEQYFGPGTRLTVT.

The rearrangement uses TRBV5-1 and TRBJ2-3; perhaps D is TRBD1 or TRBD2 (5 bases each). Trimming shortened V by 4 bases and J by 2 bases, and 17 bases separated the two germline ends. The CDR3 has 16 residues. CDR1 is SGHRS and CDR2 is YFSETQ in the germline V gene. The DNA for the CDR3 is TGCGCCAGCAGCCTGGGGGAGAGGGCTCTCACAGATACGCAGTATTTT. It yields the protein CASSLGERALTDTQYF.

The chain links TRBV7-3 to TRBJ1-6; D may be TRBD1 (5 bases). Per the germline V gene, CDR1 is SGHTA and CDR2 is FQGTGA. V lost 3 bases, J lost 9 bases, and 15 bases lay in between. This CDR3 comprises 15 residues. The CDR3, as DNA: TGTGCCAGCAGCTTGACCCCAGGGTCTTCTTCACCCCTCCACTTT. It specifies CASSLTPGSSSPLHF.

In regard to this clone: This CDR3 is also generated by other DNA sequences in the sample. J is TRBJ2-7 and V is TRBV10-3; 7 nucleotides match TRBD2. The trim removed 2 bases at V and 5 bases at J, leaving 3 bases unmatched. CDR1 is ENHRY, CDR2 SYGVKD, per germline. The CDR3 has 13 amino acids. CDR3 nucleotide sequence: TGTGCCATCAGTGAGGGGACTACGAACGAGCAGTACTTC. Translation: CAISEGTTNEQYF.

The rearrangement joins TRBV5-1 to TRBJ2-2, with 7 bases matching TRBD1. The V gene end was trimmed by 5 bases and the J gene end by 8 bases; junction bases not matched to a gene: 6. The V gene's germline CDR1 is SGHRS and CDR2 YFSETQ. The CDR3 is 13 amino acids. CDR3 amino acids: CASRTGVTGELFF. CDR3 bases: TGCGCCAGCAGAACAGGGGTTACTGGGGAGCTGTTTTTT. The full variable domain, with the rest looked up from reference TRBV5-1 and TRBJ2-2, is KAGVTQTPRYLIKTRGQQVTLSCSPISGHRSVSWYQQTPGQGLQFLFEYFSETQRNKGNFPGRFSGRQFSNSRSEMNVSTLELGDSALYLCASRTGVTGELFFGEGSRLTVL.

This clone occurred once. The V call is TRBV5-4, the J call TRBJ1-1, with TRBD1 matching 8 bases. The V segment lost 2 bases and the J segment 5 bases; nucleotides outside the gene matches: 2. The CDR3 spans 13 residues. Looked up from germline, CDR1 is SGHNT and CDR2 is YYREEE (reference sequence). CDR3 residues: CASSLRTGTEAFF. As DNA, the CDR3 is TGTGCCAGCAGCTTACGGACAGGGACTGAAGCTTTCTTT.

This clone has a handful of counts. This chain connects TRBV7-3 to TRBJ2-1, with 8 bases aligning to TRBD2. With V trimmed by 5 bases and J by 7 bases, 10 bases remained unmatched. Germline V lookup: CDR1 SGHTA, CDR2 FQGTGA. The CDR3 is 15 residues long. The CDR3 loop reads CASSRGEAGVNEQFF. The CDR3 DNA sequence: TGTGCCAGCAGCCGGGGAGAAGCGGGGGTGAATGAGCAGTTCTTC.

The chain carries TRBV7-9 and TRBJ2-2, with 11 bases identical to TRBD2. The CDR3 consists of 16 residues. The ends lost 5 bases at V and 1 base at J; junction bases unmatched: 3. The germline gives CDR1 SEHNR, CDR2 FQNEAQ (reference sequence). The CDR3, as DNA: TGTGCCAGCAGCGATCTAGCGGGAGGGAACACCGGGGAGCTGTTTTTT. Its translation is CASSDLAGGNTGELFF.

The chain links TRBV29-1 to TRBJ2-5; possibly TRBD2 for D (5 bases). CDR1 is SQVTM, CDR2 ANQGSEA, per germline. Between the trimmed V and J ends, which lost 4 bases and 5 bases, there was a span of 17 bases. CDR3 length: 14 amino acids. For the CDR3, the DNA is TGCAGCGTTGTGCTGGTTGGGAGAGGGGAGACCCAGTACTTC. Its translation is CSVVLVGRGETQYF. Filled out from reference TRBV29-1 and TRBJ2-5, the complete variable domain reads SAVISQKPSRDICQRGTSLTIQCQVDSQVTMMFWYRQQPGQSLTLIATANQGSEATYESGFVIDKFPISRPNLTFSTLTVSNMSPEDSSIYLCSVVLVGRGETQYFGPGTRLLVL.

The rearrangement uses TRBV20-1 and TRBJ2-4; 7 nucleotides align to TRBD2. The CDR3 is 11 residues long. Germline-derived CDR1 and CDR2 are DFQATT and SNEGSKA (reference sequence). J lost 16 bases, V lost 3 bases, and 9 bases had no gene match. As DNA, the CDR3 is TGCAGTGCTAGTTACGGCCGGGGGGAATACTTC. Protein: CSASYGRGEYF.

This clone has at least ten counts. The V gene is TRBV9, the J gene TRBJ2-3; the D gene is possibly TRBD2 (6 bases). CDR3 length equals 15 residues. CDR1 SGDLS and CDR2 YYNGEE come from the germline V gene. V lost 7 bases to trimming and J lost 1 base, with 16 bases between them. The CDR3 spells CASGTGLRGTDTQYF. The CDR3 coding sequence is TGTGCCAGCGGGACGGGACTGAGGGGCACAGATACGCAGTATTTT.

The chain links TRBV6-1 to TRBJ1-2, with 8 nucleotides matching TRBD1. The germline gives CDR1 MNHNS, CDR2 SASEGT. The CDR3 is 13 amino acids. V lost 10 bases to trimming and J lost 0 bases; unmatched junction nucleotides: 4. The CDR3 bases are TGTGCCACCGTACAGGGGGCTAACTATGGCTACACCTTC. It translates to CATVQGANYGYTF.

The J gene is TRBJ2-5, the V gene TRBV12-5; no reliable D call. Germline values: CDR1 LGHNT, CDR2 FRNRAP. V was cut by 1 base and J by 2 bases, with 8 bases left in between. There are 14 residues in the CDR3. In DNA, the CDR3 is TGTGCTAGTGGTTTGGGCTGGGCTCAAGAGACCCAGTACTTC. Amino acid sequence: CASGLGWAQETQYF.

This clone was observed once. The chain links TRBV6-5 to TRBJ2-3; D is possibly TRBD1 or TRBD2 (6 bases each). This CDR3 has 14 amino acids. Germline CDR1 and CDR2: MNHEY and SVGAGI. Trimming shortened V by 7 bases and J by 2 bases, and 13 bases separated the two germline ends. CDR3 loop: CASKFRGHTDTQYF. The CDR3 nucleotides read TGTGCCAGCAAGTTTCGGGGGCACACAGATACGCAGTATTTT.

The chain couples TRBV5-1 to TRBJ1-4, with D perhaps matching TRBD1 (5 bases). The V gene lost 6 bases and the J gene lost 7 bases, with 13 bases spanning the gap. The CDR3 contains 13 residues. Per germline, CDR1 SGHRS and CDR2 YFSETQ. The CDR3 DNA sequence: TGCGCCAGCAATTTGGCAGGGAGTGAAAAACTGTTTTTT. It specifies CASNLAGSEKLFF.

The chain links TRBV5-1 to TRBJ2-7; tentative D call: TRBD1 (6 bases). CDR1 and CDR2 (germline): SGHRS, YFSETQ. Trimming removed 2 bases from V and 2 bases from J, with 8 bases in between. CDR3 length: 13 residues. The CDR3 loop is CASSLRQAYEQYF. The DNA for the CDR3 is TGCGCCAGCAGCTTACGACAGGCCTACGAGCAGTACTTC.

This sequence joins TRBV7-9 and TRBJ2-7; the D gene could be TRBD1 or TRBD2 (6 bases each). The CDR3 is 13 amino acids. Deletions cut 2 bases from V and 6 bases from J, with 11 bases between. Looked up from germline, CDR1 is SEHNR and CDR2 is FQNEAQ (reference sequence). The CDR3 DNA reads as TGTGCCAGCAGCTTAACGGGGGCGAGCGAGCAGTACTTC. Protein: CASSLTGASEQYF.

The chain recombines TRBV30 with TRBJ2-7; weak D call: TRBD2 (6 bases). V lost 8 bases to trimming and J lost 0 bases, with 14 bases between them. The germline V gene has CDR1 GTSNPN and CDR2 SVGIG (reference sequence). This CDR3 is 13 amino acids long. CDR3 amino acids: CATRQTSSYEQYF. The CDR3 DNA reads as TGTGCCACCAGGCAGACTAGCTCCTACGAGCAGTACTTC.

This chain links TRBV5-1 with TRBJ2-7; D may match TRBD1 or TRBD2 (6 bases each). CDR1 SGHRS and CDR2 YFSETQ come from the germline V gene. The CDR3 consists of 15 residues. Trimming stripped 6 bases from V and 0 bases from J, with 16 bases between. The CDR3 protein is CASTARGTSSYEQYF. Written as DNA, the CDR3 is TGCGCCAGCACCGCCCGGGGGACAAGCTCCTACGAGCAGTACTTC.

CDR3 region: CASSLASGGDRMYGYTF. DNA of the CDR3: TGTGCCAGCAGCTTAGCTTCGGGTGGAGACAGGATGTATGGCTACACCTTC. The chain employs TRBV7-9 and TRBJ1-2, with D maybe TRBD1 (6 bases). V lost 0 bases to trimming and J lost 5 bases, with 19 bases between them. Germline-derived CDR1 and CDR2 are SEHNR and FQNEAQ (reference sequence). The CDR3 is 17 amino acids.

The genes are TRBV11-2 and TRBJ2-1, with 9 positions matching TRBD1. Germline CDR1 and CDR2: SGHAT and FQNNGV. Germline trimming cut 7 bases from V and 3 bases from J; bases unmatched to any gene: 7. This CDR3 contains 15 residues. CDR3 sequence: CASNGGTGRYNEQFF. The CDR3 region has the DNA TGTGCCAGCAACGGCGGGACAGGGCGCTACAATGAGCAGTTCTTC.